One sample yielded the 8 T cell receptor beta chains listed below, sequenced in a study of shared clonotypes between healthy human individuals. CD45RO-negative, CCR7-positively selected cells formed the naive CD8 fraction, excluding terminally differentiated effector memory CD45RA+ cells. Repertoires were generated with immunoSEQ multiplex PCR, while TCRdb's copy carries only in-frame clones and drops some. The table includes roughly 2,000,000 clones, 80% to 95% detected once. The specimen was naive CD8+ T cells from PBMCs. These receptors all stem from a man aged 18 to 29 in good health. Some clones in this sample may be carry-over from other donors' samples.

The rearrangement links TRBV5-6 to TRBJ2-7, with no clear D. The germline CDR1 and CDR2 sequences are SGHDT and YYEEEE. Deletions cut 0 bases from V and 0 bases from J, with 10 bases between. The CDR3 sequence is 15 residues long. CDR3 region: CASSLVWADSYEQYF. CDR3 coding DNA: TGTGCCAGCAGCTTGGTGTGGGCCGACTCCTACGAGCAGTACTTC. Based on the CDR3 plus reference TRBV5-6 and TRBJ2-7, the full variable domain is DAGVTQSPTHLIKTRGQQVTLRCSPKSGHDTVSWYQQALGQGPQFIFQYYEEEERQRGNFPDRFSGHQFPNYSSELNVNALLLGDSALYLCASSLVWADSYEQYFGPGTRLTVT.

The chain has TRBV28 and TRBJ2-7, with 8 bases that match TRBD1. There are 16 residues in the CDR3. Unmatched junction bases numbered 10, after V lost 4 bases and J lost 2 bases. CDR1 MDHEN and CDR2 SYDVKM come from the germline V gene. Here the CDR3 reads CASSYPRQGLAYEQYF. CDR3 DNA sequence: TGTGCCAGCAGTTACCCCCGACAGGGGCTAGCCTACGAGCAGTACTTC.

This chain links TRBV6-5 with TRBJ2-2; D might be TRBD2 (6 bases). The germline V and J ends were trimmed by 6 bases and 4 bases, with 15 bases remaining between them. This CDR3 is 15 amino acids long. Germline CDR1 MNHEY, CDR2 SVGAGI. The CDR3 here is CASSPGTPFTGELFF. The CDR3 DNA reads TGTGCCAGCAGCCCAGGGACTCCCTTCACCGGGGAGCTGTTTTTT.

This chain joins TRBV28 and TRBJ2-7; D gene unclear. The CDR3 is 16 amino acids. The V gene's germline CDR1 is MDHEN and CDR2 SYDVKM. V gave up 6 bases and J gave up 2 bases, with 20 bases separating them. Here the CDR3 reads CASSAQSGMPPYEQYF. The CDR3 nucleotides read TGTGCCAGCAGCGCCCAGTCGGGCATGCCTCCCTACGAGCAGTACTTC.

The genes are TRBV5-6 and TRBJ2-1; D is unresolved. Germline CDR1 and CDR2: SGHDT and YYEEEE. The germline V and J ends were trimmed by 4 bases and 8 bases, with 16 bases remaining between them. This CDR3 has 14 residues. CDR3 sequence reads: CASSDTVGFYEQFF. CDR3 nucleotide sequence: TGTGCCAGCAGCGACACGGTTGGGTTCTATGAGCAGTTCTTC. The variable domain in full, completed from reference TRBV5-6 and TRBJ2-1, reads DAGVTQSPTHLIKTRGQQVTLRCSPKSGHDTVSWYQQALGQGPQFIFQYYEEEERQRGNFPDRFSGHQFPNYSSELNVNALLLGDSALYLCASSDTVGFYEQFFGPGTRLTVL.

The V gene is TRBV5-1, the J gene TRBJ2-5, with D tentatively TRBD2 (6 bases). Per germline, CDR1 SGHRS and CDR2 YFSETQ. CDR3 length: 14 residues. The V end was cut by 1 base, the J end by 3 bases, with 10 bases between. The CDR3 bases are TGCGCCAGCAGCTTGTGGAGGGAGGAAGAGACCCAGTACTTC. Translated, it gives CASSLWREEETQYF. Variable domain in full (rest from reference TRBV5-1 and TRBJ2-5): KAGVTQTPRYLIKTRGQQVTLSCSPISGHRSVSWYQQTPGQGLQFLFEYFSETQRNKGNFPGRFSGRQFSNSRSEMNVSTLELGDSALYLCASSLWREEETQYFGPGTRLLVL.

In nucleotides, the CDR3 is TGTGCCAGCAGCGGAAGGGGGACAGGGGGCGCCGAGACCCAGTACTTC. Translating gives CASSGRGTGGAETQYF. The chain employs TRBV27 and TRBJ2-5, with 12 bases aligning to TRBD1. Germline V lookup: CDR1 MNHEY, CDR2 SMNVEV (reference sequence). Trimming cost V 6 bases and J 5 bases; bases outside gene matches: 10. This CDR3 region has 16 residues.

The chain carries TRBV28 and TRBJ1-4, with D unclear. Trimming took off 5 bases at V and 7 bases at J, with 14 bases between the two ends. Germline V gives CDR1 MDHEN, CDR2 SYDVKM. The CDR3 has 14 amino acids. CDR3 in amino acids: CASSRRAFAEKLFF. The CDR3 region has the DNA TGTGCCAGCAGTCGCCGGGCCTTCGCTGAAAAACTGTTTTTT. Filled out from reference TRBV28 and TRBJ1-4, the complete variable domain reads DVKVTQSSRYLVKRTGEKVFLECVQDMDHENMFWYRQDPGLGLRLIYFSYDVKMKEKGDIPEGYSVSREKKERFSLILESASTNQTSMYLCASSRRAFAEKLFFGSGTQLSVL.